One sample yielded the 25 T cell receptor beta chains listed below, sequenced in a study of chemoradiotherapy in HPV16-positive cancers. This table comes from immunoSEQ multiplex PCR, and its TCRdb copy is limited to in-frame clones, with some not included. This table holds under 250 clones, roughly three quarters found once. This sample comprised tumor tissue, obtained from a patient who underwent chemoradiotherapy. These receptors were collected from a human donor with HPV-associated anogenital cancer.

This sequence joins TRBV9 and TRBJ2-5; D possibly corresponds to TRBD1 (5 bases). The V end was cut by 0 bases, the J end by 3 bases, with 6 bases between. This CDR3 comprises 13 residues. The germline gives CDR1 SGDLS, CDR2 YYNGEE. For the CDR3, the DNA is TGTGCCAGCAGCGTAGGACAGAAAGAGACCCAGTACTTC. This translates into CASSVGQKETQYF.

The V and J genes are TRBV6-6 and TRBJ2-7, with a possible D match to TRBD2 (5 bases). Trimming shortened V by 3 bases and J by 1 base, and 13 bases separated the two germline ends. This CDR3 has 15 amino acids. Germline V gene sequence: CDR1 MNHNY, CDR2 SVGAGI (reference sequence). The CDR3 reads CASSYSEDGSYEQYF. The CDR3 nucleotides are TGTGCCAGCAGTTATTCGGAGGACGGTTCCTACGAGCAGTACTTC.

This sequence joins TRBV25-1 and TRBJ2-5; no reliable D call. The germline gives CDR1 MGHDK, CDR2 SYGVNS. Trimming shortened V by 3 bases and J by 0 bases, and 2 bases separated the two germline ends. The CDR3 loop spans 12 amino acids. The CDR3 nucleotides are TGTGCCAGCAGTGAGTACCAAGAGACCCAGTACTTC. Amino acids: CASSEYQETQYF.

The chain joins TRBV4-1 to TRBJ1-1; possible D gene TRBD1, 5 bases. Germline V gene lookup returns CDR1 MGHRA and CDR2 YSYEKL. The CDR3 sequence is 15 residues long. Trimming took off 2 bases at V and 3 bases at J, with 13 bases between the two ends. Here the CDR3 reads CASSQQNRGYTEAFF. CDR3 DNA: TGCGCCAGCAGCCAACAAAACCGGGGCTACACTGAAGCTTTCTTT.

The chain has TRBV5-4 and TRBJ2-7; D is unresolved. CDR1 is SGHNT and CDR2 is YYREEE in the germline V gene (reference sequence). The CDR3 covers 12 residues. Trimming cost V 1 base and J 5 bases, with 7 bases left between them. The CDR3 DNA reads as TGTGCCAGCAGCTTGTCTTATGACGAGCAGTACTTC. It encodes CASSLSYDEQYF.

This clone was counted once. One junction end disagrees with the germline gene, perhaps due to a read error. The chain combines TRBV27 with TRBJ2-7; D is ambiguous. The length of the CDR3 is 13 residues. From germline, CDR1 is MNHEY and CDR2 SMNVEV (reference sequence). CDR3 in amino acids: CASSLSGVYEQYF. The CDR3 DNA follows: TGTGCCAGCAGCTTATCAGGTGTCTACGAGCAGTACTTC.

This clone has only a few counts. This sequence joins TRBV6-5 and TRBJ1-2; D may be TRBD1 (5 bases). The V and J ends lost 0 bases and 0 bases respectively, with 5 bases between them. CDR1 and CDR2 from the germline V gene are MNHEY and SVGAGI. CDR3 size: 14 residues. The CDR3 DNA reads TGTGCCAGCAGTTACTCGGGGGCTAACTATGGCTACACCTTC. It is translated as CASSYSGANYGYTF.

This rearrangement joins TRBV21-1 to TRBJ2-3; TRBD2, the D gene given by the table, was not confirmed from the DNA. TRBV21-1 is a listed pseudogene. The CDR3 covers 18 residues. CDR3 amino acids: CASGPLRGGRRKEDTQYF. In DNA form, the CDR3 reads TGTGCCAGCGGTCCTCTGCGGGGGGGCCGTCGTAAAGAAGATACGCAGTATTTT.

The genes are TRBV27 and TRBJ1-1, with D tentatively TRBD1 (5 bases). The CDR3 has 15 amino acids. Per the germline V gene, CDR1 is MNHEY and CDR2 is SMNVEV (reference sequence). The V end was cut by 7 bases, the J end by 0 bases, with 15 bases between. CDR3 coding DNA: TGTGCCAGCACCTCCCAGGGAGACATGAACACTGAAGCTTTCTTT. Protein: CASTSQGDMNTEAFF.

V and J are TRBV20-1 and TRBJ2-3, with D unresolved. This CDR3 contains 11 residues. V was pared by 3 bases and J by 1 base, with 2 bases between. Germline CDR1 is DFQATT and CDR2 is SNEGSKA (reference sequence). The CDR3 DNA reads TGCAGTGCTAGTGGCACAGATACGCAGTATTTT. It specifies CSASGTDTQYF.

This clone was counted once. The chain uses TRBV6-5 and TRBJ1-6, with 9 positions matching TRBD1. V lost 10 bases, J lost 7 bases, and 5 bases stayed unmatched. The CDR3 runs to 13 residues. CDR1 and CDR2 from the germline V gene are MNHEY and SVGAGI. The CDR3 sequence: CATGQGWNSPLHF. CDR3 coding DNA: TGTGCCACCGGACAGGGGTGGAATTCACCCCTCCACTTT.

The gene calls are TRBV6-6 and TRBJ2-1; the match to TRBD1 covers 9 bases. The CDR3 extends over 15 amino acids. J lost 6 bases, V lost 6 bases, and 9 bases had no gene match. In germline, CDR1 is MNHNY, CDR2 SVGAGI (reference sequence). The chain's CDR3 is CASSRGTGYSNEQFF. Here the CDR3 DNA reads TGTGCCAGCAGCCGCGGGACAGGGTACAGCAATGAGCAGTTCTTC.

The sample holds one count of this clone. The chain joins TRBV5-4 to TRBJ1-1; no clear D gene. This CDR3 region has 15 residues. V dropped 4 bases and J dropped 0 bases, with 13 bases sitting between them. Germline CDR1 SGHNT, CDR2 YYREEE (reference sequence). CDR3 protein: CASSPTSGMNTEAFF. The CDR3 bases are TGTGCCAGCAGCCCGACAAGCGGGATGAACACTGAAGCTTTCTTT.

The chain joins TRBV7-8 to TRBJ2-7, with D tentatively TRBD1 (7 bases). Germline lookup yields CDR1 SGHVS and CDR2 FQNEAQ. The CDR3 has 17 residues. Deletions cut 4 bases from V and 1 base from J, with 20 bases between. The CDR3 DNA reads as TGTGCCAGCAGCTCGGGAGAGGACAGGTTGCTTTCCTACGAGCAGTACTTC. Protein: CASSSGEDRLLSYEQYF.

The chain couples TRBV16 to TRBJ1-1; D call uncertain. Trimming left V 3 bases short and J 7 bases short, with 15 bases between. CDR3 length: 14 residues. Germline V lookup: CDR1 KGHSY, CDR2 FQNENV. CDR3 protein: CASSQGANTDEAFF. The CDR3 region has the DNA TGTGCCAGCAGCCAGGGAGCTAACACTGATGAAGCTTTCTTT.

This clone occurred once. The chain uses TRBV6-1 and TRBJ2-5; D not certain. V was trimmed by 8 bases and J by 6 bases, leaving 19 bases between them. Per the germline V gene, CDR1 is MNHNS and CDR2 is SASEGT. The CDR3 runs 14 residues. CDR3: CASSIDALMKTQYF. In DNA, the CDR3 is TGTGCCAGCTCGATAGACGCGCTCATGAAGACCCAGTACTTC.

The chain recombines TRBV6-1 with TRBJ1-5; D gene unclear. Germline V gene data show CDR1 as MNHNS and CDR2 as SASEGT. The CDR3 has 15 amino acids. V lost 2 bases and J lost 2, with 10 bases in between. CDR3 residues: CASSEKPTGNQPQHF. The DNA for the CDR3 is TGTGCCAGCAGTGAAAAGCCCACGGGCAATCAGCCCCAGCATTTT.

This clone occurred a few times. The chain is built from TRBV7-8 and TRBJ2-6, with D unresolved. The length of the CDR3 is 18 residues. Germline V gives CDR1 SGHVS, CDR2 FQNEAQ. The germline V and J ends were trimmed by 5 bases and 5 bases, with 22 bases remaining between them. Here the CDR3 DNA reads TGTGCCAGCAGCCAAACGTGTTACCCACAAAGTCGGGCCAACGTCCTGACTTTC. Translation gives CASSQTCYPQSRANVLTF. The full variable domain, completed using reference TRBV7-8 and TRBJ2-6, is GAGVSQSPRYKVAKRGQDVALRCDPISGHVSLFWYQQALGQGPEFLTYFQNEAQLDKSGLPSDRFFAERPEGSVSTLKIQRTQQEDSAVYLCASSQTCYPQSRANVLTFGAGSRLTVL.

V usage is TRBV9 and J usage is TRBJ2-1; D is ambiguous. This CDR3 contains 13 residues. Germline V gene data show CDR1 as SGDLS and CDR2 as YYNGEE. V lost 0 bases to trimming and J lost 5 bases, with 6 bases between them. The DNA of the CDR3 is TGTGCCAGCAGCGTAGGTGGGGACAATGAGCAGTTCTTC. Its protein is CASSVGGDNEQFF. Full variable domain (outside the CDR3, taken from reference TRBV9 and TRBJ2-1): DSGVTQTPKHLITATGQRVTLRCSPRSGDLSVYWYQQSLDQGLQFLIQYYNGEERAKGNILERFSAQQFPDLHSELNLSSLELGDSALYFCASSVGGDNEQFFGPGTRLTVL.

The chain carries TRBV2 and TRBJ1-1; unclear D gene. Trimming removed 3 bases from V and 1 base from J, with 9 bases in between. The CDR3 consists of 14 residues. Per germline, CDR1 SNHLY and CDR2 FYNNEI. CDR3 DNA sequence: TGTGCCAGCAGTGATAGTCGAACGAACACTGAAGCTTTCTTT. Encoded protein: CASSDSRTNTEAFF.

This chain links TRBV12-5 with TRBJ2-3; a possible D gene is TRBD2 (6 bases). The length of the CDR3 is 17 residues. Trimming pared 0 bases from V and 2 bases from J, leaving 15 bases between. Germline CDR1 is LGHNT and CDR2 is FRNRAP. The CDR3 DNA is TGTGCTAGTGGTTTGGTAAGGGAGGAGGAGGTCACAGATACGCAGTATTTT. Encoded protein: CASGLVREEEVTDTQYF.

This rearrangement joins TRBV5-1 to TRBJ1-5, with 7 bases matching TRBD1. The V and J ends lost 2 bases and 7 bases, in that order; junction bases with no gene match: 9. Germline CDR1 SGHRS, CDR2 YFSETQ. CDR3 length equals 15 residues. This chain's CDR3 is CASSLGQERGQPQHF. The CDR3 nucleotides are TGCGCCAGCAGCTTAGGACAGGAACGAGGACAGCCCCAGCATTTT.

V usage is TRBV7-8 and J usage is TRBJ2-3; D might be TRBD2 (5 bases). Trimming stripped 5 bases from V and 4 bases from J, with 19 bases between. Germline V lookup: CDR1 SGHVS, CDR2 FQNEAQ. The CDR3 consists of 16 residues. CDR3 sequence: CASSPGGTSGADTQYF. The CDR3 DNA reads TGTGCCAGCAGCCCTGGTGGTACAAGCGGCGCAGATACGCAGTATTTT.

The chain joins TRBV28 to TRBJ2-7; 8 nucleotides agree with TRBD1. V dropped 8 bases and J dropped 0; count of bases not matched to a gene: 9. Looked up from germline, CDR1 is MDHEN and CDR2 is SYDVKM. This CDR3 is built from 15 residues. CDR3 sequence (DNA): TGTGCCAGCCTGGGACAGGCCTCTAGCTCCTACGAGCAGTACTTC. This translates into CASLGQASSSYEQYF.

The rearrangement links TRBV7-8 to TRBJ1-4; no clear D. The CDR3 covers 14 residues. Trimming removed 6 bases from V and 3 bases from J, with 11 bases in between. CDR1 and CDR2 from the germline V gene are SGHVS and FQNEAQ. The CDR3 nucleotides read TGTGCCAGCAGTTTACAGAATCCTAATGAAAAACTGTTTTTT. It specifies CASSLQNPNEKLFF. Together with reference TRBV7-8 and TRBJ1-4, the CDR3 gives the full variable domain: GAGVSQSPRYKVAKRGQDVALRCDPISGHVSLFWYQQALGQGPEFLTYFQNEAQLDKSGLPSDRFFAERPEGSVSTLKIQRTQQEDSAVYLCASSLQNPNEKLFFGSGTQLSVL.